This T cell receptor beta chain was sequenced in a study of beta chain features in type 1 diabetes. At the level of the study: Taken together, all samples contributed some 100 million examined sorted cells. Regarding the study as a whole: There was no resolution here of whether HLA type influences TCRB rearrangement.

The authors reverse transcribed all of the isolated RNA, so sequencing captured expressed TCRB transcripts. Roughly 3.4 million reads per sample on average were obtained from naive, central memory and regulatory T cell samples. TCRdb keeps only in-frame clones here, not all; method: immunoSEQ multiplex PCR. The sample holds some 410,000 clones; approximately 13% are singletons and the top ten take roughly 0.038%. Staining for CD45RO/CCR7/CD25/CD127/CD95/CD27 allowed sorting of CD4+ naive, central memory, regulatory and stem cell-like memory cells. After removal of 0 bases from V and 3 bases from J, the junction contained 13 bases not matched to a gene. Germline lookup yields CDR1 LGHNA and CDR2 YSLEER. There are 18 residues in the CDR3. Comment on this clone: The antigen is unknown.

The V and J genes are TRBV4-3 and TRBJ2-5; 7 bases match TRBD1. The sample taken for sequencing was naive CD4+ T cells from blood. The receptor was isolated from a man aged 30-40 years in good health. In DNA form, the CDR3 reads TGCGCCAGCAGCCAAGATTCCCCCTCGAAACAGGGGAAAGAGACCCAGTACTTC. This translates into CASSQDSPSKQGKETQYF.